In its sample, the clone carrying this TCR beta chain was seen a few times. The antigen is not known. These data are taken from a study of cytomegalovirus exposure and HLA in healthy donors. J gave up 2 bases and V 0 bases, and 6 bases lay outside the gene matches. This CDR3 is built from 16 residues. Per the germline V gene, CDR1 is LGHNA and CDR2 is YNFKEQ. Study-level results: In vitro, three CMV-associated chains proved specific for CMV antigens. From TCR beta sequences, most subjects' HLA-A and HLA-B alleles were reportedly predicted accurately.

In the PCR, 60 Vbeta and 13 Jbeta primers were used. Some clones are missing from TCRdb's copy, which holds only in-frame ones; the method was immunoSEQ multiplex PCR. The sample includes 110,000 to 150,000 clones, around 80% of them seen just once. Specimen: PBMCs. This clonotype originated in a woman aged 45-59 years in good health and CMV-seropositive. This chain joins TRBV4-2 and TRBJ2-7; 8 bases line up with TRBD2. The CDR3 protein is CASSQEGRGGAYEQYF. The CDR3 region has the DNA TGTGCCAGCAGCCAAGAGGGACGGGGGGGAGCCTACGAGCAGTACTTC.